This T cell receptor (beta chain) was sequenced during a study of T cell responses to AZD1222 COVID-19 vaccine. Profiling relied on immunoSEQ multiplex PCR, and the TCRdb table lists in-frame clones only, not all of them. The table lists 90,000 to 150,000 clones, less than 90% of them singletons. This clone was observed a handful of times. The sample in question was peripheral blood, obtained on day 0 of AZD1222 vaccination. The clonotype was recovered from an adult in good health.

Here the CDR3 reads CASSRRTGAGNTEAFF. The CDR3 bases are TGTGCCAGCAGCCGCCGGACAGGGGCGGGGAACACTGAAGCTTTCTTT. The rearrangement joins TRBV3-1 (or the pseudogene TRBV3-2) to TRBJ1-1; 9 positions agree with TRBD1. J was trimmed by 1 base and V by 4 bases; bases with no gene match: 7. The CDR3 runs to 16 residues. CDR1 LGHDT and CDR2 YNNKEL come from the germline V gene (reference sequence).